This TCR beta chain comes out of a study of technical replicates of blood from several donors. The method was immunoSEQ multiplex PCR; TCRdb's version includes in-frame clones alone and lacks a portion of them. The sample yields some 75,000 clones, about 96% seen once. Sequenced input: T cells isolated from PBMCs. The source is a human donor in good health.

The CDR3 is CASIGLAGKNEQYF. For the CDR3, the DNA is TGTGCCAGCATCGGGCTAGCGGGCAAAAACGAGCAGTACTTC. This chain connects TRBV5-8 to TRBJ2-7; TRBD2 aligns across 8 bases. The CDR3 is 14 amino acids. The germline V gene encodes CDR1 SGHTS and CDR2 YDEGEE. The V gene end was trimmed by 6 bases and the J gene end by 5 bases; junction bases not matched to a gene: 10.